The 8 T cell receptor beta chains below all came from one sample that was sequenced in a study of cytomegalovirus exposure and HLA in healthy donors. The PCR contained 60 Vbeta and 13 Jbeta primers. TCRdb keeps only in-frame clones here, not all; method: immunoSEQ multiplex PCR. The sample holds 200,000 to 250,000 clones. Specimen: PBMCs. These receptors were taken from a woman younger than 45 in good health and CMV-seropositive.

The V and J genes are TRBV28 and TRBJ1-2; D is possibly TRBD1 (5 bases). Germline assignment: CDR1 MDHEN and CDR2 SYDVKM. V was cut by 8 bases and J by 1 base, with 11 bases left in between. The CDR3 loop spans 13 amino acids. The CDR3 DNA reads TGTGCCAGCGAGAGGACACTTAACTATGGCTACACCTTC. It encodes CASERTLNYGYTF.

CDR3 bases: TGTGCCAGCAGAGAAGCGGGAGGGCTGTTTTTT. It translates to CASREAGGLFF. This chain connects TRBV7-2 to TRBJ2-2; 9 nucleotides agree with TRBD2. Germline CDR1 reads SGHTA; CDR2 reads FQGNSA. The CDR3 has 11 amino acids. Unmatched junction bases numbered 3, after V lost 6 bases and J lost 13 bases.

The chain links TRBV5-6 to TRBJ2-2; TRBD1 matches at 7 bases. J lost 5 bases, V lost 4 bases, and 8 bases had no gene match. Germline lookup yields CDR1 SGHDT and CDR2 YYEEEE. The CDR3 is made up of 15 amino acids. DNA for the CDR3: TGTGCCAGCAGCCCCTACTGGACAGGTACCGGGGAGCTGTTTTTT. Translation: CASSPYWTGTGELFF.

The J gene is TRBJ2-5, the V gene TRBV5-1; 12 bases fit TRBD1. Germline CDR1 and CDR2: SGHRS and YFSETQ. V was pared by 4 bases and J by 4 bases, with 5 bases of the junction left unmatched. This CDR3 has 15 residues. The CDR3 loop is CASSPGTGGSETQYF. CDR3 DNA: TGCGCCAGCAGCCCGGGGACAGGGGGCTCAGAGACCCAGTACTTC. Based on the CDR3 plus reference TRBV5-1 and TRBJ2-5, the full variable domain is KAGVTQTPRYLIKTRGQQVTLSCSPISGHRSVSWYQQTPGQGLQFLFEYFSETQRNKGNFPGRFSGRQFSNSRSEMNVSTLELGDSALYLCASSPGTGGSETQYFGPGTRLLVL.

This sequence joins TRBV5-1 and TRBJ2-1, with 11 positions matching TRBD2. There are 14 residues in the CDR3. Trimming took 5 bases from V and 10 from J; bases not matched to a gene: 8. Germline CDR1 SGHRS, CDR2 YFSETQ. As DNA, the CDR3 is TGCGCCAGCAGACCACTAGCGGGAGATAGGGAGCAGTTCTTC. Protein product: CASRPLAGDREQFF.

The chain joins TRBV28 to TRBJ2-1, with TRBD2 matching 11 bases. Trimming removed 11 bases from V and 6 bases from J; junction bases left unmatched: 6. Germline CDR1 is MDHEN and CDR2 is SYDVKM. The CDR3 length is 13 residues. CDR3 DNA sequence: TGTGCCGCTGGACTAGCGGGCATCAATGAGCAGTTCTTC. Translated: CAAGLAGINEQFF.

V usage is TRBV9 and J usage is TRBJ1-2; TRBD1 is a possible D gene (5 bases). Deletions cut 3 bases from V and 5 bases from J, with 14 bases between. Germline CDR1 reads SGDLS; CDR2 reads YYNGEE. The CDR3 consists of 14 residues. The CDR3 is CASSGDPGWYGYTF. The CDR3, as DNA: TGTGCCAGCAGCGGGGATCCAGGGTGGTATGGCTACACCTTC.

This chain uses TRBV29-1 with TRBJ2-2; TRBD2 matches 10 bases. The CDR3 length is 15 residues. Trimming removed 3 bases from V and 5 bases from J; junction bases left unmatched: 6. From germline, CDR1 is SQVTM and CDR2 ANQGSEA. CDR3 nucleotides: TGCAGCGTTGACATAGCGGGGGGCCCAACCGGGGAGCTGTTTTTT. It codes for CSVDIAGGPTGELFF.